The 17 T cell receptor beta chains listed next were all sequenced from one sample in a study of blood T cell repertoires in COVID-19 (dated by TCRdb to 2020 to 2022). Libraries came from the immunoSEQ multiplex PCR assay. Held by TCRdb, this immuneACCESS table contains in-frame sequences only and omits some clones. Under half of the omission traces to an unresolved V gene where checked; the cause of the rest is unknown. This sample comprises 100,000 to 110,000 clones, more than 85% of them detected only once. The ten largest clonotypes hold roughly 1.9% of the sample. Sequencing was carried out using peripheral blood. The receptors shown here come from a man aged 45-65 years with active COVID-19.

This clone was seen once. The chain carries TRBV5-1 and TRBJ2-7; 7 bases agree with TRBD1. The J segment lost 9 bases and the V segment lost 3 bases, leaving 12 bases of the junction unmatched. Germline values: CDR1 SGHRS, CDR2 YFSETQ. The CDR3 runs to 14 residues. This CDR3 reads CASSWDSPNNGQYF. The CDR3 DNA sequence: TGCGCCAGCAGCTGGGACAGCCCTAATAACGGGCAGTACTTC. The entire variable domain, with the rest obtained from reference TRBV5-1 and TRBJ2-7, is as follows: KAGVTQTPRYLIKTRGQQVTLSCSPISGHRSVSWYQQTPGQGLQFLFEYFSETQRNKGNFPGRFSGRQFSNSRSEMNVSTLELGDSALYLCASSWDSPNNGQYFGPGTRLTVT.

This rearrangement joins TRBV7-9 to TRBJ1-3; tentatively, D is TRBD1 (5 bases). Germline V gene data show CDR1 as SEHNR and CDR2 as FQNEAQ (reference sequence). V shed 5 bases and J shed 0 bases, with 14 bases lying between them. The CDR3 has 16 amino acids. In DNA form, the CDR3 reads TGTGCCAGCAGCGGCAGGGATTGGAACTCTGGAAACACCATATATTTT. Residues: CASSGRDWNSGNTIYF.

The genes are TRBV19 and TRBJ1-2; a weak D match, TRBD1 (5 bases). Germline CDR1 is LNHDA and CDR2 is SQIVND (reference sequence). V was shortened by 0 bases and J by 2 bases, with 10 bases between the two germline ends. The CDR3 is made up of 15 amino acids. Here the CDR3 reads CASSIDRGRNYGYTF. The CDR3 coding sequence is TGTGCCAGTAGTATAGATCGGGGGAGGAACTATGGCTACACCTTC.

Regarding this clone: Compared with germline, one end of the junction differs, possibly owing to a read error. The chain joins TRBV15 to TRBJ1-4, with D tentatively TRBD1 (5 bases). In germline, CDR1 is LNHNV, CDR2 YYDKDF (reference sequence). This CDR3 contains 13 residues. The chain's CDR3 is CATSRDFSGRAVF. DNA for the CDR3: TGTGCCACCAGCAGAGATTTCTCCGGCAGGGCTGTTTTT.

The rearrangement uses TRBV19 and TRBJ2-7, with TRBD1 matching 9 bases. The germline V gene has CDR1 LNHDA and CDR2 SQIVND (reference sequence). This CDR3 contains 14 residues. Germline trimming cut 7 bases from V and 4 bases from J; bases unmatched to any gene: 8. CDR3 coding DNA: TGTGCCAGTACCCCAACAGGGGGCATATACGAGCAGTACTTC. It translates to CASTPTGGIYEQYF.

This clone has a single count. The CDR3 DNA sequence: TGCAGCGTGACCGTTAGAGGTAACACTGAAGCTTTCTTT. It codes for CSVTVRGNTEAFF. This sequence joins TRBV29-1 and TRBJ1-1, with unresolved D. Germline V CDR1 and CDR2: SQVTM, ANQGSEA. The CDR3 has 13 amino acids. The V end lost 6 bases, the J end lost 2 bases, and 13 bases lay between the germline ends.

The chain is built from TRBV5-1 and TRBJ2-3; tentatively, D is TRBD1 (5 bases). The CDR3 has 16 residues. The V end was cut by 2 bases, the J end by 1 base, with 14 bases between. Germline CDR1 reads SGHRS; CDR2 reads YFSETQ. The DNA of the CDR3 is TGCGCCAGCAGCTTCGATAGGGGCCGACGCACAGATACGCAGTATTTT. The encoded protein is CASSFDRGRRTDTQYF.

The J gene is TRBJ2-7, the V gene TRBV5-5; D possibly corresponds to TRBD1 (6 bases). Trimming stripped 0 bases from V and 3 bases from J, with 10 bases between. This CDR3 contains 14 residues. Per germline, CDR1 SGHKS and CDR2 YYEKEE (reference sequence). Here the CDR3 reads CASSLGQEIYEQYF. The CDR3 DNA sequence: TGTGCCAGCAGCTTGGGACAGGAGATCTACGAGCAGTACTTC. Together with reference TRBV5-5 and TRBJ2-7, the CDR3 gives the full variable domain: DAGVTQSPTHLIKTRGQQVTLRCSPISGHKSVSWYQQVLGQGPQFIFQYYEKEERGRGNFPDRFSARQFPNYSSELNVNALLLGDSALYLCASSLGQEIYEQYFGPGTRLTVT.

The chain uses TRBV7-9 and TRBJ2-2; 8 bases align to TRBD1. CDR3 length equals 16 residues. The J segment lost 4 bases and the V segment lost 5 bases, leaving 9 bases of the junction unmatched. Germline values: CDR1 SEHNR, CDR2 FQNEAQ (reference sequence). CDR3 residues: CASSPPGQGGTGELFF. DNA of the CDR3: TGTGCCAGCAGCCCCCCCGGACAGGGCGGCACCGGGGAGCTGTTTTTT.

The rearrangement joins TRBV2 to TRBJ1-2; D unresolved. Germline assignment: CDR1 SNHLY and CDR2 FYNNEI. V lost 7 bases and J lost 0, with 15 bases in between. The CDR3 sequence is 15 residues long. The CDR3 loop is CASTEGRSPNYGYTF. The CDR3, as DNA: TGTGCCAGCACCGAGGGCAGGAGCCCTAACTATGGCTACACCTTC.

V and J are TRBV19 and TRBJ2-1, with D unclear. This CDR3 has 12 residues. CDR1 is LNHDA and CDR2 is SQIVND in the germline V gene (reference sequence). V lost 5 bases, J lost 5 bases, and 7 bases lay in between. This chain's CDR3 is CASSLRDNEQFF. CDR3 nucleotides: TGTGCCAGTAGTCTCCGGGACAATGAGCAGTTCTTC.

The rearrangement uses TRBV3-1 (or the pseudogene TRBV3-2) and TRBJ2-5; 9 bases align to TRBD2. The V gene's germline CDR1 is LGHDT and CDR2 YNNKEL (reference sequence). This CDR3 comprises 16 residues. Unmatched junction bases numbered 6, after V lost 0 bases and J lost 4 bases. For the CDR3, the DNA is TGTGCCAGCAGCCAAGATCTAGCGGGAATGGGAGAGACCCAGTACTTC. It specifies CASSQDLAGMGETQYF.

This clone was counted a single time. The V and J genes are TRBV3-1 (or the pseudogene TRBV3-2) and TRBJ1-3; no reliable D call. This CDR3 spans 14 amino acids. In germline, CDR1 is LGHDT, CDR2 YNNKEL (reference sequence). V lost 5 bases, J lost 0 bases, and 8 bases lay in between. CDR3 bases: TGTGCCAGCAGCGGCACCAGCTCTGGAAACACCATATATTTT. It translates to CASSGTSSGNTIYF.

Here the CDR3 reads CASSDLTRIDQPQHF. In DNA form, the CDR3 reads TGTGCCAGCAGTGACCTGACACGGATCGATCAGCCCCAGCATTTT. The rearrangement links TRBV6-1 to TRBJ1-5, with D unclear. The V gene lost 3 bases and the J gene lost 5 bases, with 14 bases spanning the gap. CDR3 size: 15 residues. CDR1 is MNHNS and CDR2 is SASEGT in the germline V gene.

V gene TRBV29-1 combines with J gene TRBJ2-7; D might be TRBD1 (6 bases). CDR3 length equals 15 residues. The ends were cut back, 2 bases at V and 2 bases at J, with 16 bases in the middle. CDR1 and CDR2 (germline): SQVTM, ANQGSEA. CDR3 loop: CSVEIGQGPTYEQYF. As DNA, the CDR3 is TGCAGCGTTGAAATCGGGCAGGGGCCGACCTACGAGCAGTACTTC.

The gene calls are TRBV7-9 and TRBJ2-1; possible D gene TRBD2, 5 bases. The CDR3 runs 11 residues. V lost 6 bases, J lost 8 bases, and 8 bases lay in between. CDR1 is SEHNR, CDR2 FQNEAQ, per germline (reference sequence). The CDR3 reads CASSRGDEQFF. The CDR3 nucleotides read TGTGCCAGCAGTCGGGGTGATGAGCAGTTCTTC.

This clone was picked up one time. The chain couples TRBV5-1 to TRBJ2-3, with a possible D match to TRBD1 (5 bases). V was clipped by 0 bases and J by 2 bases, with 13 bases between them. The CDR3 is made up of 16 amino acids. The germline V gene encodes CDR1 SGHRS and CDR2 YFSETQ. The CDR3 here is CASSLGGLGHTDTQYF. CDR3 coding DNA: TGCGCCAGCAGCTTGGGGGGCCTTGGCCACACAGATACGCAGTATTTT.